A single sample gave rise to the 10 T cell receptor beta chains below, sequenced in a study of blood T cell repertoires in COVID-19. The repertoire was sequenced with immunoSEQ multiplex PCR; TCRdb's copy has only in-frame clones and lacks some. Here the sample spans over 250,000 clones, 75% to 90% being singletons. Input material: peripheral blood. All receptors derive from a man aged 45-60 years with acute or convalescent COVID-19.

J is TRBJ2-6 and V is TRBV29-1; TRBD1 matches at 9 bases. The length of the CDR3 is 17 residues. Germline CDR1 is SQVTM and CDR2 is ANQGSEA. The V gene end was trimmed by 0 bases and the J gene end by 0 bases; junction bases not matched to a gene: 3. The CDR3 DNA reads TGCAGCGTTGAAGATCCGGGACAGGGCTCTGGGGCCAACGTCCTGACTTTC. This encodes CSVEDPGQGSGANVLTF.

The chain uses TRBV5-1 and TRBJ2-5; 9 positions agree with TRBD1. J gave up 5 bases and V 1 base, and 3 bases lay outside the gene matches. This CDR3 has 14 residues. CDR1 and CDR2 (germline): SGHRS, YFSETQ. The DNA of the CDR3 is TGCGCCAGCAGCTTGACAGGGGGCGAGGAGACCCAGTACTTC. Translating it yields CASSLTGGEETQYF.

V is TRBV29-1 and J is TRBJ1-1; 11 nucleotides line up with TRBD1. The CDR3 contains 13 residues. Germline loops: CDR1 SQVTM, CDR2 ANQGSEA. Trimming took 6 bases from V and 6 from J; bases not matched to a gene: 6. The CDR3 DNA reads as TGCAGCGTGTGGGACAGGGGGTTTCCTGAAGCTTTCTTT. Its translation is CSVWDRGFPEAFF.

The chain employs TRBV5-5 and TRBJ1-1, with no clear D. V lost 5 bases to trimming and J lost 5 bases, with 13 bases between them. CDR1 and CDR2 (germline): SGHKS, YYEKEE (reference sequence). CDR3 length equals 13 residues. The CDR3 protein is CASSPPRRTEAFF. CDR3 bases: TGTGCCAGCAGTCCTCCGCGGAGGACTGAAGCTTTCTTT.

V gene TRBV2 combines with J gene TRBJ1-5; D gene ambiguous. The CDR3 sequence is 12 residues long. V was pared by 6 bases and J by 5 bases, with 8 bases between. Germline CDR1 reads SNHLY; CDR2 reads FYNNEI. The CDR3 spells CASRALDQPQHF. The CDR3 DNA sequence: TGTGCCAGCAGGGCCCTGGATCAGCCCCAGCATTTT.

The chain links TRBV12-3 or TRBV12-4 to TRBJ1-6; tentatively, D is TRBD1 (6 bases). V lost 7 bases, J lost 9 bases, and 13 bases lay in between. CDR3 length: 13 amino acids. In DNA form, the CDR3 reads TGTGCCAGCATCCTTGGGGGCACTTCACCCCTCCACTTT. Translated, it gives CASILGGTSPLHF.

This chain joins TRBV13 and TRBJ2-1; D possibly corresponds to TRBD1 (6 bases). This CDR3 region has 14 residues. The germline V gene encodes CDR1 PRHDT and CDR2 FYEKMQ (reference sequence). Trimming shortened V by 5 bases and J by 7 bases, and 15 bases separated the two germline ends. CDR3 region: CASSLGQLGNEQFF. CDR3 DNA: TGTGCCAGCAGCCTCGGACAGCTTGGGAATGAGCAGTTCTTC.

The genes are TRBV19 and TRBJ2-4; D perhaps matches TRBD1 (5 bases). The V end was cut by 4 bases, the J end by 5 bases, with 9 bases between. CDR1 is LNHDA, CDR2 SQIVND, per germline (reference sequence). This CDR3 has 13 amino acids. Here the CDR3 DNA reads TGTGCCAGTAGTACGACAGTAGAAAACATTCAGTACTTC. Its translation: CASSTTVENIQYF.

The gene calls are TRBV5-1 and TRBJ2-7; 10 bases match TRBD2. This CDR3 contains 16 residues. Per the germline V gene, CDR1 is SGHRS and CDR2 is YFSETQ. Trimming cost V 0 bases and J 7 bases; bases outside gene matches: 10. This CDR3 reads CASSLGAGGPVGEQYF. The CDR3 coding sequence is TGCGCCAGCAGCTTGGGAGCGGGGGGGCCGGTCGGAGAGCAGTACTTC. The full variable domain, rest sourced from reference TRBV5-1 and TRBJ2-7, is KAGVTQTPRYLIKTRGQQVTLSCSPISGHRSVSWYQQTPGQGLQFLFEYFSETQRNKGNFPGRFSGRQFSNSRSEMNVSTLELGDSALYLCASSLGAGGPVGEQYFGPGTRLTVT.

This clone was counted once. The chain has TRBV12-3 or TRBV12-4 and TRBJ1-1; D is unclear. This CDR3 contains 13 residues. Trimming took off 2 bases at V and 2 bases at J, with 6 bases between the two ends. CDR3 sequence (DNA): TGTGCCAGCAGTTTACCGGTTAACACTGAAGCTTTCTTT. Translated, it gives CASSLPVNTEAFF.